What follows are 9 T cell receptor beta chains derived from one specimen sequenced in a study of T cells in Graves' hyperthyroidism and ophthalmopathy. RNA transcripts served as the template for amplifying TCR beta CDR3 regions. First-round RT-PCR targeting the TCR CDR3 was performed with the HTBI primer set. Via MiXCR, TCRdb re-called the multiplex PCR reads, giving one row per CDR3 protein. The profile covers 500,000 to 800,000 distinct CDR3 sequences, with roughly 15% appearing a single time and under 15% taken by the ten largest. Material for sequencing was blood. The receptors derive from a woman aged 45-59 years with Graves' ophthalmopathy.

This clonotype occurred many times. V gene TRBV2 combines with J gene TRBJ2-3; 7 positions agree with TRBD2. The length of the CDR3 is 16 residues. J was trimmed by 2 bases and V by 6 bases; bases with no gene match: 11. CDR1 is SNHLY, CDR2 FYNNEI, per germline. The CDR3 nucleotides are TGTGCCAGCAGCCCCCTCTCTAGCGGCCCCACAGATACGCAGTATTTT. This translates into CASSPLSSGPTDTQYF.

The sample holds many counts of this clonotype. The gene calls are TRBV7-2 and TRBJ2-1, with 7 bases matching TRBD2. Per germline, CDR1 SGHTA and CDR2 FQGNSA. The CDR3 loop spans 12 amino acids. V dropped 4 bases and J dropped 10; count of bases not matched to a gene: 4. In nucleotides, the CDR3 is TGTGCCAGCAGCTCCTGGGGGGGGGAGCAGTTCTTC. This sequence encodes CASSSWGGEQFF.

The chain has TRBV7-2 and TRBJ2-2, with 8 bases lining up with TRBD2. The CDR3 runs 14 residues. The germline V gene encodes CDR1 SGHTA and CDR2 FQGNSA. Trimming took 5 bases from V and 7 from J; bases not matched to a gene: 6. In nucleotides, the CDR3 is TGTGCCAGCAGCCCAGGGACTAGTGGCGGGGAGCTGTTTTTT. It specifies CASSPGTSGGELFF.

The table lists this clonotype with a count of one. The V gene is TRBV28, the J gene TRBJ2-7, with 9 bases matching TRBD2. V was clipped by 2 bases and J by 2 bases; unmatched bases: 7. Germline lookup yields CDR1 MDHEN and CDR2 SYDVKM. The CDR3 runs 16 residues. The CDR3: CASSLKLAGLPYEQYF. The DNA for the CDR3 is TGTGCCAGCAGTTTAAAGCTAGCGGGACTCCCCTACGAGCAGTACTTC.

This clonotype was seen a few times. This chain uses TRBV4-3 with TRBJ2-7; 9 bases fit TRBD1. The germline V gene encodes CDR1 LGHNA and CDR2 YSLEER. The length of the CDR3 is 16 residues. V lost 2 bases to trimming and J lost 5 bases; unmatched junction nucleotides: 10. This CDR3 reads CASSQSVPGQGDEQYF. CDR3 in DNA: TGCGCCAGCAGCCAATCTGTACCGGGACAGGGCGACGAGCAGTACTTC.

The chain couples TRBV25-1 to TRBJ1-1; no clear D. Germline V gene data show CDR1 as MGHDK and CDR2 as SYGVNS. The germline V and J ends were trimmed by 1 base and 7 bases, with 7 bases remaining between them. CDR3 length: 12 residues. CDR3 loop: CASSESGLEAFF. In DNA, the CDR3 is TGTGCCAGCAGTGAATCTGGGCTTGAAGCTTTCTTT.

This rearrangement joins TRBV6-5 to TRBJ1-1; TRBD1 matches 7 bases. V was pared by 2 bases and J by 1 base, with 4 bases of the junction left unmatched. The CDR3 has 15 amino acids. Germline V gene lookup returns CDR1 MNHEY and CDR2 SVGAGI. This CDR3 reads CASSYEGQPNTEAFF. CDR3 coding DNA: TGTGCCAGCAGTTACGAGGGACAGCCGAACACTGAAGCTTTCTTT.

This clonotype was found many times. The chain recombines TRBV2 with TRBJ2-3; the D gene is possibly TRBD2 (5 bases). CDR3 size: 15 residues. V gave up 9 bases and J gave up 0 bases, with 16 bases separating them. The germline V gene has CDR1 SNHLY and CDR2 FYNNEI. The CDR3: CASRYRETSTDTQYF. CDR3 in DNA: TGTGCCAGTAGATACCGGGAAACTAGCACAGATACGCAGTATTTT.

The chain couples TRBV5-1 to TRBJ2-1; D might be TRBD2 (6 bases). This CDR3 has 13 amino acids. V dropped 6 bases and J dropped 7 bases, with 14 bases sitting between them. CDR1 is SGHRS and CDR2 is YFSETQ in the germline V gene. CDR3 sequence: CASTHPSGNEQFF. The CDR3 DNA sequence: TGCGCCAGCACCCACCCCAGCGGGAATGAGCAGTTCTTC.